The rows below give T cell receptor beta chains drawn from one sample of a study of cytomegalovirus exposure and HLA in healthy donors. Method: immunoSEQ multiplex PCR; TCRdb's copy keeps in-frame clones and lacks some. The table lists 100,000 to 120,000 clones, about 73% of them singletons, with roughly 1.2% in the top ten. Sequenced material: PBMCs. The receptors were sampled from a woman in her twenties or thirties in good health and CMV-seronegative. Both conserved end residues are part of each CDR3. A D gene is named only where the DNA matches it firmly. Some rows have no size entry. The others give once, few or many, or a class for an expanded clone.

J	V	D	size	CDR3	DNA
TRBJ2-6	TRBV7-2	-	-	CASSSGTTGANVLTF	TGTGCCAGCAGCTCCGGGACAACTGGGGCCAACGTCCTGACTTTC
TRBJ1-1	TRBV28	-	-	CASSFRGSSEAFF	TGTGCCAGCAGTTTCAGGGGTTCGTCTGAAGCTTTCTTT
TRBJ2-7	TRBV5-1	TRBD1	-	CASSQGQGSGEQYF	TGCGCCAGCAGCCAGGGACAGGGCTCGGGCGAGCAGTACTTC
TRBJ2-5	TRBV7-2	TRBD2	-	CASSLGGLAGGRGETQYF	TGTGCCAGCAGCTTAGGGGGACTAGCGGGGGGCCGTGGGGAGACCCAGTACTTC
TRBJ2-2	TRBV7-6	TRBD1	-	CASSPPQGVTGELFF	TGTGCCAGCAGCCCCCCCCAGGGGGTCACCGGGGAGCTGTTTTTT
TRBJ2-3	TRBV2	-	few	CASSDDWLSTDTQYF	TGTGCCAGCAGTGATGATTGGCTTAGCACAGATACGCAGTATTTT
TRBJ1-2	TRBV19	-	-	CVPTFYGYTF	TGCGTTCCAACCTTCTATGGCTACACCTTC
TRBJ1-6	TRBV15	TRBD1	-	CATSRGQGNSPLHF	TGTGCCACCAGCAGGGGACAGGGGAATTCACCCCTCCACTTT
TRBJ2-7	TRBV7-6	TRBD1	-	CASSLGQTGGPEQYF	TGTGCCAGCAGCTTAGGGCAGACAGGGGGCCCCGAGCAGTACTTC
TRBJ1-1	TRBV10-3	TRBD1	-	CAIRQGAEGNTEAFF	TGTGCCATCAGGCAGGGGGCCGAAGGGAACACTGAAGCTTTCTTT
TRBJ2-2	TRBV7-7	-	-	CASSLFRGTGELFF	TGTGCCAGCAGCTTATTCCGGGGAACCGGGGAGCTGTTTTTT
TRBJ2-2	TRBV5-1	-	-	CASSYLQGAGAGELFF	TGCGCCAGCAGCTATCTCCAGGGGGCGGGAGCCGGGGAGCTGTTTTTT
TRBJ2-3	TRBV2	TRBD1	-	CASSKRTGTTDTQYF	TGTGCCAGCAGTAAAAGGACAGGGACCACAGATACGCAGTATTTT
TRBJ1-1	TRBV19	-	-	CASSPGVMDTEAFF	TGTGCCAGTAGCCCCGGGGTTATGGACACTGAAGCTTTCTTT